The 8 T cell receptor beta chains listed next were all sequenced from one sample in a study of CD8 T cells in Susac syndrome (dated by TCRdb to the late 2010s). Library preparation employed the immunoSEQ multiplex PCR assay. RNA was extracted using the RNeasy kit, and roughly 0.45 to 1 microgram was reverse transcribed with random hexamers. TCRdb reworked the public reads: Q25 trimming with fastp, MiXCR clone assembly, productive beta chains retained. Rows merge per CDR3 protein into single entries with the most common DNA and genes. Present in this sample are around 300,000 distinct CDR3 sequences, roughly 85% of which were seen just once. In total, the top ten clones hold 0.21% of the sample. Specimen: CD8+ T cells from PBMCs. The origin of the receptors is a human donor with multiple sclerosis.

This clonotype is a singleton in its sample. CDR3 loop: CSARDGRRQTYEQYF. The CDR3, as DNA: TGCAGTGCTAGAGATGGTCGACGGCAGACCTACGAGCAGTACTTC. The V and J genes are TRBV20-1 and TRBJ2-7; D unclear. CDR1 and CDR2 (germline): DFQATT, SNEGSKA (reference sequence). V lost 0 bases and J lost 2, with 14 bases in between. The CDR3 runs 15 residues.

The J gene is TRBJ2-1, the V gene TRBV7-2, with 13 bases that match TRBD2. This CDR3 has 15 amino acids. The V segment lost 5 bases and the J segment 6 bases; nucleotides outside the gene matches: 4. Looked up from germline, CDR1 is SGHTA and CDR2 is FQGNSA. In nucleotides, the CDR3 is TGTGCCAGCAGCCGGACTAGCGGGAGTTCCAATGAGCAGTTCTTC. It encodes CASSRTSGSSNEQFF.

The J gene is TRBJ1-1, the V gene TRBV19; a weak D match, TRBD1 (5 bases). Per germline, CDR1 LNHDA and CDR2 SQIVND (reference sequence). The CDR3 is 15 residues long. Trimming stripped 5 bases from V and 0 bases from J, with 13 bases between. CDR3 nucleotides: TGTGCCAGTAGTTTCACGACAGTACTGAACACTGAAGCTTTCTTT. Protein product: CASSFTTVLNTEAFF.

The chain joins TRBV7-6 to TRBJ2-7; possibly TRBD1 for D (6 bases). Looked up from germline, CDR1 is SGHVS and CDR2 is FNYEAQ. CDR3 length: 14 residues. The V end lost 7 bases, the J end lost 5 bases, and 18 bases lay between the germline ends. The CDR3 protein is CASTQGRGLHEQYF. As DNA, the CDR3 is TGTGCCAGCACCCAGGGCAGGGGCCTCCACGAGCAGTACTTC.

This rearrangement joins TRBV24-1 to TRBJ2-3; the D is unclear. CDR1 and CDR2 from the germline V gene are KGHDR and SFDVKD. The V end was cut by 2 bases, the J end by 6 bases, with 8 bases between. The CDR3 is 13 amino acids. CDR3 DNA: TGTGCCACCAGTGATTGGCTCGGTGATACGCAGTATTTT. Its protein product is CATSDWLGDTQYF.

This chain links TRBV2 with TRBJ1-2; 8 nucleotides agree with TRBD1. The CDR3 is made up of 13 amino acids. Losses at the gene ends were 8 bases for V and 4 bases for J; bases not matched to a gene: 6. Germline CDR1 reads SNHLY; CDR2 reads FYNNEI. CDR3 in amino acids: CASGRQGTYGYTF. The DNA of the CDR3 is TGTGCCAGCGGCAGACAGGGGACCTATGGCTACACCTTC.

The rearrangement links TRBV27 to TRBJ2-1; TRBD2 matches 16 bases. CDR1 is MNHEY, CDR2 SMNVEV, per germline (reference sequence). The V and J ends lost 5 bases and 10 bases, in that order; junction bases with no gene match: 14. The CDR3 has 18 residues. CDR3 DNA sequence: TGTGCCAGCAGTCCATCCATGGGACTAGCGGGAGGGGGTTTCGAGCAGTTCTTC. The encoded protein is CASSPSMGLAGGGFEQFF.

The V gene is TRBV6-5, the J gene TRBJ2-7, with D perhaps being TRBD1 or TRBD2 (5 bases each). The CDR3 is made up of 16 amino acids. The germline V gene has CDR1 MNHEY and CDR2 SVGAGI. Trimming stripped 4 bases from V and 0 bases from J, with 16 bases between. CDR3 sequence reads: CASSSPTGRSSYEQYF. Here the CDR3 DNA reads TGTGCCAGCAGTTCCCCGACGGGACGGAGCTCCTACGAGCAGTACTTC.